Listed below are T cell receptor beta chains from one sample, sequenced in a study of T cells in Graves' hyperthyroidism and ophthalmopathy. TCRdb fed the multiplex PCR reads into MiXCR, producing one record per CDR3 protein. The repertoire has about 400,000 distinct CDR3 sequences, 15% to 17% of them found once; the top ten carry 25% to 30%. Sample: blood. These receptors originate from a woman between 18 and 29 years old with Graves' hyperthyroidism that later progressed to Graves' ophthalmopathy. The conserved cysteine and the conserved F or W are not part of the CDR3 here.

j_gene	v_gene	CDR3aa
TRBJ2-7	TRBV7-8	ASSLAPHYEQY
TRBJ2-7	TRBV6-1	ASSGAGAGGDEQY
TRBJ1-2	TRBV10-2	ASSEFNKLNYGYT
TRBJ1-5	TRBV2	ASRGTGAGNQPQH
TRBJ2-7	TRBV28	ASSFAPRQSSYEQY
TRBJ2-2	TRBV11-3	ASSGRGHHAGELF
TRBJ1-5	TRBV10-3	AISEGQGGGQPQH
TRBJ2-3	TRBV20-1	SARRGREGDTQY
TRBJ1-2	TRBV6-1	ASTSSSNYGYT
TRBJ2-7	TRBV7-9	ASSSWTSGRAGSYEQY
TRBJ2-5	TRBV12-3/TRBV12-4	ASSLAPLETQY
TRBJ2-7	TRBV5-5	ASSGGLADAYEQY
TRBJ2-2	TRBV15	ATSRGKGSGELF
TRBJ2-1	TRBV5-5	ASSLGLGLEDEQF
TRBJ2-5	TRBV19	ARDRHNLGTQETQY
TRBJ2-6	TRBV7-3	ASSTPAGTTGANVLT